This T cell receptor beta chain came from a study of T-cell reconstitution after alpha-beta-depleted transplantation in children. Study-wide results and limits: In some patients, recipient T cells and intrathymic progenitors surviving conditioning explained high day-60 diversity. T-cell counts and diversity at one year post-transplant came mainly from newly produced T cells. Several hundred rapidly expanded clones from non-depleted graft cells reportedly supplied alpha-beta T cells about two months post-transplant.

With V trimmed by 0 bases and J by 1 base, 11 bases remained unmatched. The CDR3 has 21 residues. The germline CDR1 and CDR2 sequences are MGHRA and YSYEKL. This clonotype was observed at least ten times. Its antigen is not known. The authors prepared the TCRbeta library with unique molecular identifiers. One entry per CDR3 protein, called by TCRdb with MiXCR from the PCR reads. The table lists fewer than 700,000 distinct CDR3 sequences, more than 20% of them singletons. The receptor was derived from a boy younger than two who had a stem cell transplant for acute myeloid leukemia, so the T cells may come from the graft donor. The source material was PBMCs, mostly from graft donor cells, sampled 360 days after TCRalphabeta/CD19-depleted stem cell transplant. The rearrangement joins TRBV4-1 to TRBJ2-4; 14 positions agree with TRBD2. The CDR3, as DNA: TGCGCCAGCAGCCAAGACCGGGTTCGACTAGCGGGGGGGCAGGCCAAAAACATTCAGTACTTC. Translated, it gives CASSQDRVRLAGGQAKNIQYF.